Included here is one TCR beta chain sequence, with context. The V gene lost 6 bases and the J gene lost 3 bases, with 9 bases spanning the gap. The CDR3 runs 13 residues. These data come from a study of control samples from healthy donors and cancer patients. The data were produced by immunoSEQ multiplex PCR, yet TCRdb's version contains in-frame clones alone and is incomplete. The table has 75,000 to 100,000 clones, 80% to 90% seen once. The genes are TRBV12-3 or TRBV12-4 and TRBJ1-5; D possibly corresponds to TRBD1 (6 bases). The sample was blood. The TCR sequence derives from a man aged 30 to 45 in good health. CDR3 amino acids: CASRGQPNQPQHF. Written as DNA, the CDR3 is TGTGCCAGCAGAGGACAGCCCAATCAGCCCCAGCATTTT.